The clone carrying this TCR beta chain appeared a single time. Profiled with immunoSEQ multiplex PCR; TCRdb holds only in-frame clones, not every one. The sample lists under 20,000 clones, 70% to 80% occurring once. The data belong to a study of sequential checkpoint blockade in melanoma. Study as a whole: Patients were randomized 1:1 to nivolumab-then-ipilimumab or ipilimumab-then-nivolumab first-line. After both sequences, patients received maintenance nivolumab.

Indicated treatment: randomized to nivolumab then ipilimumab (arm A) or the reverse (arm B). No patient had prior DNA-damaging chemotherapy. CDR1 and CDR2 (germline): SGDLS, YYNGEE. V was pared by 4 bases and J by 1 base, with 8 bases of the junction left unmatched. This CDR3 comprises 16 residues. The source of this sequence is a human donor with melanoma. The starting material was CD8+ T cells sorted from blood (inferred from file names), obtained from a patient given nivolumab and ipilimumab in sequence. This chain joins TRBV9 and TRBJ2-7, with TRBD1 identical over 10 bases. The CDR3: CASSLGDRGLSYEQYF. CDR3 bases: TGTGCCAGCAGCCTAGGGGACAGGGGTCTTTCCTACGAGCAGTACTTC.